This T cell receptor beta chain derives from a study of T cells in Graves' hyperthyroidism and ophthalmopathy (dated by TCRdb to the late 2010s). Regarding the research as a whole: Peripheral blood was collected at initial diagnosis, before any treatment. To identify TCR V-J signatures that set the groups apart, the researchers used a discovery cohort of roughly 100 patients, made up of approximately 43 with Graves' ophthalmopathy and 55 to 65 with stable Graves' hyperthyroidism. Prospective prediction of ophthalmopathy was tested in an independent validation cohort of some 19 hyperthyroidism patients and some 17 patients who later progressed to ophthalmopathy. The 75 to 100 discovery patients were divided at random into training and test sets in a 7:3 ratio. The study also compared thyroid tissue and blood T-cell repertoires from several Graves' hyperthyroidism patients. Following sampling, methimazole starting at 30 mg daily was given to hyperthyroidism patients, and high-dose intravenous methylprednisolone was given to ophthalmopathy patients. According to the paper, TCR Vbeta CDR3 sequencing was carried out on over 130 peripheral blood samples, which came from 40 to 45 ophthalmopathy, some 73 hyperthyroidism and some 17 progressor patients. What the authors observed across the whole study: Ophthalmopathy was separated from stable hyperthyroidism by a 13 V-J signature model, with approximately 86% sensitivity and 81% to 83% specificity obtained in cross-validation and 80%/75% obtained in testing. During validation, the model predicted progression to ophthalmopathy a median of approximately 7 months ahead of onset, with almost 71% sensitivity and 72% to 80% specificity. Most expanded thyroid clonotypes (frequency above 0.001) were also detected in blood, a finding suggesting that blood repertoires may reflect thyroid immune responses. Sample size was not statistically predetermined, and blinding of investigators to group allocation was not performed.

Graves' hyperthyroidism was defined as stable when no progression to ophthalmopathy occurred over 18 months of follow-up. The hyperthyroidism patients were between 18 and 65 years old and newly diagnosed, with a disease duration of less than 2 months. Any patient with an uncontrolled infection, another autoimmune disease, pregnancy or lactation was excluded. Clinical symptoms, serum thyroxine and TRAb, thyroid ultrasound, and orbital computed tomography formed the basis for the diagnoses. Ficoll-Paque density gradient centrifugation was used to isolate PBMCs from about 10 ml of fresh peripheral blood. Trizol reagent was used to extract total RNA, and RNA quality was then checked on an Agilent 2100 Bioanalyzer. Amplification of TCR beta CDR3 regions was carried out from RNA transcripts. The first round of RT-PCR for the TCR CDR3 was performed with the HTBI primer set and the Qiagen OneStep RT-PCR kit. Libraries were constructed in a second round of multiplex PCR, after which size selection and purification were performed. Libraries were sequenced paired-end with 100 bp reads on an Illumina HiSeq2000. Regarding the original processing steps: SOAPnuke was used to process the raw data, removing reads that contained adapters or uncalled bases, had a mean Phred below 15, or lacked an exact match to the constant primer or identifier. High-quality paired reads were merged with COPE v1.2.5, and unique nucleotide sequences were defined as clonotypes. MiTCR v1.1 was used to align clonotypes to the IMGT TRBV, TRBD and TRBJ reference segments. The analysis was restricted to V-J combinations with a frequency above 0.0001, which together covered around 99% of the repertoires. A TCS score was defined as the ratio of F50 (clonal expansion) to E x V (chaos), with BLOSUM62-based TCRdist applied between CDR3 peptides within each V-J. Welch's t-statistics and random forest reduced around 520 V-J features to roughly 13, which were used in a naive Bayes classifier (R e1071). The public reads were quality trimmed at Q25 with fastp and then assembled into clones with MiXCR by TCRdb, keeping productive beta chains. Every CDR3 protein is listed once, alongside the most common genes and DNA of its rows. TCRdb, not the original authors, processed these V and J calls. For this sample the table gives approximately 590,000 distinct CDR3 sequences, of which 15% to 18% were detected only once. Roughly 6.6% of the sample lies in the top ten.

The CDR3 goes from the cysteine to the phenylalanine over 15 residues. Only the CDR3 DNA is retained, 45 bases long and in frame from the first base. The germline V gene specifies SGHRS as CDR1 and YFSETQ as CDR2. Deletion took 0 bases off V and 5 bases off J, with a span of 14 bases between the germline ends. This clonotype was observed a few times. What this receptor recognizes is not known. No qualities accompany the bases; no much larger clone lies one base away. The source material was blood. This receptor was identified in a woman in her twenties or thirties with Graves' hyperthyroidism. Here the chain combines TRBV5-1 and TRBJ2-5, with TRBD1 tentatively as D gene (6 bases match). CDR3 region: CASSLERIRGETQYF. The nucleotide sequence reads as follows: TGCGCCAGCAGCTTGGAACGGATAAGGGGGGAGACCCAGTACTTC.